This TCR beta chain emerged from a study of blood T cell repertoires in COVID-19. In the study overall: Samples representing acute and convalescent COVID-19 were sourced from the United States, Italy and Spain. Sample material is recorded as cDNA or gDNA derived from T cells, B-cell-depleted T cells, or PBMCs.

Germline values: CDR1 SGHRS, CDR2 YFSETQ. The CDR3 runs to 16 residues. Losses at the gene ends were 2 bases for V and 3 bases for J; bases not matched to a gene: 6. Source study methods: Reference gene primer amplification in the assay estimated nucleated cell counts. Generated by immunoSEQ multiplex PCR, the TCRdb table keeps only in-frame clones and is missing some. V and J calls and clone size are those listed in that table; D and trimming were worked out from the DNA. The table has about 380,000 clones, about four fifths seen once. The chain uses TRBV5-1 and TRBJ2-2; TRBD1 matches 8 bases. The TCR originated in a human donor with acute or convalescent COVID-19. The donor label of this sample is uncertain. Sequenced: peripheral blood. CDR3 coding DNA: TGCGCCAGCAGCTTTCCCGGGACAGGCTACACCGGGGAGCTGTTTTTT. As protein: CASSFPGTGYTGELFF.